This TCR beta chain was observed in a study of cytomegalovirus exposure and HLA in healthy donors. CDR3 length equals 12 residues. The ends lost 7 bases at V and 4 bases at J; junction bases unmatched: 5. CDR1 SQVTM and CDR2 ANQGSEA come from the germline V gene. With 60 Vbeta and 13 Jbeta primers, the PCR was carried out. The authors' processing: Later reanalysis found around 80 million unique TCR beta chains, around 9.9 million of them shared. Profiled with immunoSEQ multiplex PCR; TCRdb holds only in-frame clones, not every one. The DNA gave D and trimming, while V, J and clone size come from that table. The sample holds about 89,000 clones, 85% seen once.

The chain recombines TRBV29-1 with TRBJ2-5; 8 nucleotides agree with TRBD1. Input material: PBMCs. The origin of this receptor is a man aged 40-49 years in good health and CMV-seropositive. CDR3 residues: CSGGTGRETQYF. The CDR3 nucleotides are TGCAGCGGGGGGACAGGTAGAGAGACCCAGTACTTC.